These T cell receptor beta chains were read from a single sample in a study of T-cell memory formation after mild COVID-19. TCRdb reprocessed the 5' RACE reads with MiXCR, giving one entry per CDR3 protein. The table has 400,000 to 500,000 distinct CDR3 sequences, 20% to 30% seen once; the top ten hold around 8.1%. Source material: PBMCs or a T cell subset sorted from them (not recorded which). These receptors were collected from an adult woman who had mild COVID-19 (a few samples of this study predate the infection). Cell type and time point are not known. Each CDR3 is given with its conserved first and last residue. A D gene is named only where the DNA matches it firmly. Expanded clones are given a class, and other clones once, few, many or no size at all.

V	size	J	D	DNA	CDR3
TRBV30	-	TRBJ1-5	-	TGTGCCTGGAGTCGAAACAGGGGCAATCAGCCCCAGCATTTT	CAWSRNRGNQPQHF
TRBV24-1	once	TRBJ2-7	-	TGTGCCACCAGTGATACCAGGGGCACCAGCGCCTACGAGCAGTACTTC	CATSDTRGTSAYEQYF
TRBV5-1	few	TRBJ2-7	-	TGCGCCAGCAGCTCCGCGCGGGGGCTCTACGAGCAGTACTTC	CASSSARGLYEQYF
TRBV7-9	-	TRBJ2-5	-	TGTGCCAGCAGCGAATCCGGGACTCTCGGGGAGACCCAGTACTTC	CASSESGTLGETQYF
TRBV4-1	-	TRBJ2-2	-	TGCGCCAGCAGCCTTGCTTGGCGGGGGCTGAGCACCGGGGAGCTGTTTTTT	CASSLAWRGLSTGELFF
TRBV24-1	few	TRBJ2-1	TRBD2	TGTGCCACCAATGACGCTAGCGGGCGCAATGAGCAGTTCTTC	CATNDASGRNEQFF
TRBV2	-	TRBJ1-2	TRBD1	TGTGCCAGCAACCCTGACAGGGTTCATGGCTACACCTTC	CASNPDRVHGYTF
TRBV4-3	-	TRBJ2-3	-	TGCGCCAGCAGCCCGACCAGCCCGTTAGAGGCAGGGTCAGATACGCAGTATTTT	CASSPTSPLEAGSDTQYF
TRBV2	-	TRBJ2-3	-	TGTGCCAGCAACGAGTCCTGGCTGGTAAAGCAGTATTTT	CASNESWLVKQYF
TRBV6-5	-	TRBJ1-2	TRBD1	TGTGCCAGCATGGGCGCAGGGGGACAAGAGGTCTATGGCTACACCTTC	CASMGAGGQEVYGYTF
TRBV7-6	few	TRBJ2-7	-	TGTGCCAGCAGCACTACAGAGGGTCCCTACGAGCAGTACTTC	CASSTTEGPYEQYF
TRBV7-9	-	TRBJ1-1	-	TGTGCCAGCAGCTTAGCGTCCTGGGAAAACACTGAAGCTTTCTTT	CASSLASWENTEAFF
TRBV27	-	TRBJ1-2	-	TGTGCCAGCAGCCCCTTCAGAGGGGGCTATGGCTACACCTTC	CASSPFRGGYGYTF
TRBV10-1	few	TRBJ2-7	-	TGCGCCAGCAGCGACATAGACCCCTACGAGCAGTACTTC	CASSDIDPYEQYF
TRBV9	few	TRBJ2-5	-	TGTGCCAGCAGCGCTCAGCCTCCGGAGACCCAGTACTTC	CASSAQPPETQYF
TRBV12-3/TRBV12-4	few	TRBJ1-6	-	TGTGCCAGCAGTTTAACAGTCAATTCACCCCTCCACTTT	CASSLTVNSPLHF
TRBV7-2	few	TRBJ1-1	TRBD1	TGTGCCAGCAGCCTCGGACAGGTACACACTGAAGCTTTCTTT	CASSLGQVHTEAFF
TRBV9	-	TRBJ2-3	TRBD2	TGTGCCAGCAGCTTGGGGCCGGGACTAGCGGGAGTCGGAGATACGCAGTATTTT	CASSLGPGLAGVGDTQYF
TRBV6-5	few	TRBJ1-6	-	TGTGCCAGCAGTTTCACAGGGCAGAGGTCACCCCTCCACTTT	CASSFTGQRSPLHF
TRBV7-9	-	TRBJ1-3	-	TGTGCCAGCAGCCCCTCGCAGGCAAGCTCTGGAAACACCATATATTTT	CASSPSQASSGNTIYF
TRBV29-1	-	TRBJ1-2	TRBD1	TGCAGCGTTGAACCGCCCCGGACAGGACCTCACTATGGCTACACCTTC	CSVEPPRTGPHYGYTF
TRBV20-1	few	TRBJ1-6	TRBD1	TGCAGTGCTAGAGATTCGGGACAGAATAATTCACCCCTCCACTTT	CSARDSGQNNSPLHF
TRBV20-1	-	TRBJ2-3	-	TGCAGTGCTAGCACGTCTAGCTTGGGCACAGATACGCAGTATTTT	CSASTSSLGTDTQYF
TRBV9	-	TRBJ2-2	TRBD1	TGTGCCAGCAGCCTTCGACAGGGGCCGAACACCGGGGAGCTGTTTTTT	CASSLRQGPNTGELFF
TRBV12-3/TRBV12-4	few	TRBJ2-3	TRBD2	TGTGCCAGCAGTTTAAGGGCGGGGGGGCCCGCAGATACGCAGTATTTT	CASSLRAGGPADTQYF
TRBV5-1	-	TRBJ1-2	-	TGCGCCAGCAGCTTGTGGGGGATCTTGGGGCAGAACAACTATGGCTACACCTTC	CASSLWGILGQNNYGYTF
TRBV3-1	-	TRBJ2-3	TRBD2	TGTGCCAGCAGCCAAGACAGCGGGGGGATGGATACGCAGTATTTT	CASSQDSGGMDTQYF
TRBV24-1	-	TRBJ2-3	TRBD2	TGTGCCACCAGGGGAGCGGGAGGAAGCACAGATACGCAGTATTTT	CATRGAGGSTDTQYF
TRBV18	-	TRBJ2-5	TRBD1	TGTGCCAGCTCACGGACGGGACAGGGAGGAGAGACCCAGTACTTC	CASSRTGQGGETQYF
TRBV24-1	-	TRBJ1-1	-	TGTGCCACCAGTGATTCTGGACATCCTGAAGCTTTCTTT	CATSDSGHPEAFF
TRBV20-1	few	TRBJ1-1	-	TGCAGTGCTAGAAGGACAGCGAACACTGAAGCTTTCTTT	CSARRTANTEAFF
TRBV6-5	once	TRBJ2-1	-	TGCGCCAGCAGTTACGAGGGGGGGTTTAGCAATGAGCAGTTCTTC	CASSYEGGFSNEQFF
TRBV10-3	-	TRBJ1-2	TRBD1	TGTGCCATCAGTGAGTCGACTCGGAGGGACAGCTCTGGCTACACCTTC	CAISESTRRDSSGYTF
TRBV24-1	-	TRBJ2-1	TRBD2	TGTGCCACCAGTGATCCCGTAGCCACTAGCGGGAGGGTCAATGAGCAGTTCTTC	CATSDPVATSGRVNEQFF
TRBV27	-	TRBJ2-7	-	TGTGCCAGCAGTTTTATGACGGATTCCTACGAGCAGTACTTC	CASSFMTDSYEQYF
TRBV4-2	few	TRBJ1-1	-	TGTGCCAGCAGCCAAGCTGGCATACGAACAGGGAACACTGAAGCTTTCTTT	CASSQAGIRTGNTEAFF
TRBV7-2	few	TRBJ2-2	-	TGTGCCAGCACCTTCCGCGAACAGGGCTCCGGGGAGCTGTTTTTT	CASTFREQGSGELFF
TRBV5-1	few	TRBJ2-7	-	TGCGCCAGCAGCTGGACGGGACCAAACTACGAGCAGTACTTC	CASSWTGPNYEQYF
TRBV25-1	-	TRBJ1-2	TRBD1	TGTGCCAGCAGTGATGATGGAGGACAGGGAGGCTATGGCTACACCTTC	CASSDDGGQGGYGYTF
TRBV12-3/TRBV12-4	-	TRBJ2-3	-	TGTGCCAGCGAAAAGGGCGGGGGCGCGGCAGATACGCAGTATTTT	CASEKGGGAADTQYF
TRBV6-2/TRBV6-3	few	TRBJ2-1	-	TGTGCCAGCAGTTACAGTTTAGGCTCCTACAATGAGCAGTTCTTC	CASSYSLGSYNEQFF
TRBV7-9	-	TRBJ2-7	-	TGTGCCAGCAGCTCCAAAGGTGGGGCCTACGAGCAGTACTTC	CASSSKGGAYEQYF
TRBV12-3/TRBV12-4	-	TRBJ2-7	-	TGTGCCAGCACCCCGGACACGTACGAGCAGTACTTC	CASTPDTYEQYF
TRBV20-1	many	TRBJ2-7	TRBD1	TGCAGTGCCCGCTCCCGGGACAGGGCGTCCTACGAGCAGTACTTC	CSARSRDRASYEQYF
TRBV20-1	-	TRBJ2-4	TRBD1	TGCAGTGCTAGAGAGACAGGGACGGAGGCTACCAAAAACATTCAGTACTTC	CSARETGTEATKNIQYF
TRBV9	-	TRBJ2-7	-	TGTGCCAGCAGCCCGGAGGGACAGCTAACCTACGAGCAGTACTTC	CASSPEGQLTYEQYF
TRBV6-1	few	TRBJ2-5	TRBD1	TGTGCCAGCACCATCGGACAGAACAGGGGGGAGACCCAGTACTTC	CASTIGQNRGETQYF
TRBV21-1	-	TRBJ2-7	-	TGTGCCAGCAGCCTCCGGACTAGCGGGAGTTCGGGCTACGAGCAGTACTTC	CASSLRTSGSSGYEQYF
TRBV5-1	few	TRBJ2-2	-	TGCGCCAGCAGCCCCCTCCCTCGGGCGGGGGCCCGACGCACCGGGGAGCTGTTTTTT	CASSPLPRAGARRTGELFF
TRBV29-1	few	TRBJ1-1	-	TGCAGCGTTGATCGGGGCAGGGGGAACACTGAAGCTTTCTTT	CSVDRGRGNTEAFF
TRBV7-2	few	TRBJ2-7	-	TGTGCCAGCAGCTCGAGAGGGGCTAGTCCCTACGAGCAGTACTTC	CASSSRGASPYEQYF
TRBV5-5	-	TRBJ2-7	-	TGTGCCAGCAGCCCTGGACACCTTACCTACGAGCAGTACTTC	CASSPGHLTYEQYF
TRBV20-1	-	TRBJ2-3	-	TGCAGTGCCCGAGGTGGGCGGTTCCTCACAGATACGCAGTATTTT	CSARGGRFLTDTQYF